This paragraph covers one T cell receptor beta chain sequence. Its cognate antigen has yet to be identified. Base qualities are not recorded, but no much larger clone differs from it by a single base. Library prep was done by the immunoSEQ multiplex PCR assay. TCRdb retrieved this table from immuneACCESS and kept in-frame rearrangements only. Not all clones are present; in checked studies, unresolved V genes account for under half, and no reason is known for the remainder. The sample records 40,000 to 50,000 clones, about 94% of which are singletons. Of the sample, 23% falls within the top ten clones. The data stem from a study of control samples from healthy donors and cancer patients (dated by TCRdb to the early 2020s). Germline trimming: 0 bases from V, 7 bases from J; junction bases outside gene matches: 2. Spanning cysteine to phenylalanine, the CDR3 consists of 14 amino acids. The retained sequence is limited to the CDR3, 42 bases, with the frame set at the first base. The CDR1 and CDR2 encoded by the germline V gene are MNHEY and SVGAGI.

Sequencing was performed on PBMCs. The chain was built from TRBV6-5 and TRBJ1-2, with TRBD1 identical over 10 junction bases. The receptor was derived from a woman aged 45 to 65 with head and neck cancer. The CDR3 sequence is CASSYSTGGPGYTF. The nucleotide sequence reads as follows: TGTGCCAGCAGTTACTCGACAGGGGGCCCTGGCTACACCTTC.